Shown below are 18 T cell receptor beta chains from a single sample sequenced in a study of cytomegalovirus exposure and HLA in healthy donors. The PCR contained 60 Vbeta and 13 Jbeta primers. Profiling relied on immunoSEQ multiplex PCR, and the TCRdb table lists in-frame clones only, not all of them. Here the sample spans around 110,000 clones, about 74% being singletons. Sequencing was performed on PBMCs. Source of these receptors: a woman in her thirties or forties in good health and CMV-seropositive.

This sequence joins TRBV4-1 and TRBJ2-2, with 16 nucleotides matching TRBD2. The CDR3 loop spans 18 amino acids. CDR1 is MGHRA, CDR2 YSYEKL, per germline. With 4 bases clipped from V and 3 bases from J, the junction kept 5 bases outside the gene matches. The DNA for the CDR3 is TGCGCCAGCAGCCCGGGACTAGCGGGGGGGCGGGACACCGGGGAGCTGTTTTTT. Amino acid sequence: CASSPGLAGGRDTGELFF.

The gene calls are TRBV7-2 and TRBJ2-7; 9 bases map to TRBD2. Unmatched junction bases numbered 7, after V lost 3 bases and J lost 4 bases. The CDR3 has 15 amino acids. The germline gives CDR1 SGHTA, CDR2 FQGNSA. CDR3 region: CASSFPQRGVYEQYF. CDR3 coding DNA: TGTGCCAGCAGCTTCCCCCAGCGGGGGGTTTACGAGCAGTACTTC.

The chain has TRBV5-6 and TRBJ2-1; TRBD2 might be the D (6 bases). This CDR3 spans 14 amino acids. Looked up from germline, CDR1 is SGHDT and CDR2 is YYEEEE. The ends were cut back, 0 bases at V and 4 bases at J, with 8 bases in the middle. The CDR3 loop reads CASSLGGEYNEQFF. In nucleotides, the CDR3 is TGTGCCAGCAGCTTGGGGGGGGAGTACAATGAGCAGTTCTTC.

The J gene is TRBJ2-7, the V gene TRBV4-1, with D unclear. Germline lookup yields CDR1 MGHRA and CDR2 YSYEKL. V lost 0 bases and J 5 bases, leaving 5 bases between the germline ends. This CDR3 is 12 amino acids long. CDR3 nucleotides: TGCGCCAGCAGCCAAGACTATAACGAGCAGTACTTC. This gives the protein CASSQDYNEQYF.

The chain is built from TRBV9 and TRBJ2-5; perhaps TRBD2 as D (7 bases). Germline lookup yields CDR1 SGDLS and CDR2 YYNGEE. The V gene lost 1 base and the J gene lost 5 bases, with 15 bases spanning the gap. The CDR3 contains 15 residues. Here the CDR3 DNA reads TGTGCCAGCAGCGTAACCGGGGGGAGGGGGGAGACCCAGTACTTC. Encoded protein: CASSVTGGRGETQYF.

The chain links TRBV10-1 to TRBJ2-3; a weak D match, TRBD2 (6 bases). CDR1 and CDR2 (germline): WNHNN, SYGVQD (reference sequence). Trimming cost V 5 bases and J 3 bases, with 12 bases left between them. CDR3 length: 14 residues. Written as DNA, the CDR3 is TGCGCCAGCAGTAGGGACTTGCGGACAGATACGCAGTATTTT. Amino acids: CASSRDLRTDTQYF.

The chain uses TRBV7-3 and TRBJ1-1; D is perhaps TRBD1 (6 bases). Germline CDR1 is SGHTA and CDR2 is FQGTGA. The V and J ends lost 5 bases and 1 base respectively, with 14 bases between them. The length of the CDR3 is 15 residues. CDR3 DNA: TGTGCCAGCAGCCCGGGGACAATCGGGAACACTGAAGCTTTCTTT. This encodes CASSPGTIGNTEAFF.

The chain carries TRBV5-1 and TRBJ2-5; maybe TRBD1 (5 bases). This CDR3 contains 13 residues. Trimming left V 5 bases short and J 1 base short, with 9 bases between. Looked up from germline, CDR1 is SGHRS and CDR2 is YFSETQ. The CDR3 loop is CASSLGPQETQYF. CDR3 sequence (DNA): TGCGCCAGCAGTCTGGGGCCCCAAGAGACCCAGTACTTC.

This clone was seen a few times. The chain combines TRBV25-1 with TRBJ2-5; D perhaps matches TRBD2 (6 bases). The better agreement between TRBJ2-7 and the DNA end casts doubt on the J call. Germline lookup yields CDR1 MGHDK and CDR2 SYGVNS. The CDR3 covers 16 residues. The CDR3 is CASSDPKTGSAYEQYF. The CDR3 bases are TGTGCCAGCAGTGACCCAAAAACCGGGAGCGCCTACGAGCAGTACTTC.

This sequence joins TRBV2 and TRBJ2-2; perhaps TRBD1 as D (6 bases). The germline V and J ends were trimmed by 9 bases and 7 bases, with 12 bases remaining between them. Germline CDR1 and CDR2: SNHLY and FYNNEI. There are 12 residues in the CDR3. The CDR3: CASGQGYGELFF. DNA for the CDR3: TGTGCCAGTGGCCAGGGGTACGGGGAGCTGTTTTTT. Supplemented by reference TRBV2 and TRBJ2-2, the full variable domain reads EPEVTQTPSHQVTQMGQEVILRCVPISNHLYFYWYRQILGQKVEFLVSFYNNEISEKSEIFDDQFSVERPDGSNFTLKIRSTKLEDSAMYFCASGQGYGELFFGEGSRLTVL.

The V call is TRBV30, the J call TRBJ2-2; D is unresolved. Trimming pared 3 bases from V and 5 bases from J, leaving 4 bases between. In germline, CDR1 is GTSNPN, CDR2 SVGIG (reference sequence). The CDR3 spans 11 residues. This CDR3 is CAWSLTGELFF. CDR3 nucleotides: TGTGCCTGGAGCCTAACCGGGGAGCTGTTTTTT.

J is TRBJ2-2 and V is TRBV5-1; D might be TRBD2 (6 bases). The CDR3 is 14 amino acids. V was trimmed by 2 bases and J by 4 bases, leaving 9 bases between them. From germline, CDR1 is SGHRS and CDR2 YFSETQ. The CDR3 loop reads CASSFGGVTGELFF. The CDR3 coding sequence is TGCGCCAGCAGCTTTGGCGGGGTCACCGGGGAGCTGTTTTTT.

J is TRBJ1-3 and V is TRBV6-5; no reliable D call. CDR1 is MNHEY and CDR2 is SVGAGI in the germline V gene. CDR3 size: 14 residues. The V and J ends lost 0 bases and 2 bases respectively, with 5 bases between them. CDR3 DNA sequence: TGTGCCAGCAGTTACTCGGTAGCTGGAAACACCATATATTTT. Translation gives CASSYSVAGNTIYF.

The chain links TRBV5-6 to TRBJ1-2; D not certain. Trimming stripped 4 bases from V and 6 bases from J, with 10 bases between. Germline CDR1 SGHDT, CDR2 YYEEEE. CDR3 length: 12 amino acids. CDR3 amino acids: CASSLDIDGYTF. The CDR3 DNA sequence: TGTGCCAGCAGCCTGGATATCGATGGCTACACCTTC.

The rearrangement joins TRBV7-2 to TRBJ2-5; D remains unclear. Germline V gene sequence: CDR1 SGHTA, CDR2 FQGNSA. V lost 0 bases and J 4 bases, leaving 3 bases between the germline ends. The CDR3 is 12 amino acids. The CDR3 spells CASSLAGETQYF. Here the CDR3 DNA reads TGTGCCAGCAGCTTAGCCGGAGAGACCCAGTACTTC.

V usage is TRBV30 and J usage is TRBJ1-5; no definite D call. The CDR3 sequence is 13 residues long. The germline CDR1 and CDR2 sequences are GTSNPN and SVGIG (reference sequence). Trimming left V 0 bases short and J 8 bases short, with 11 bases between. As DNA, the CDR3 is TGTGCCTGGAGTGTTAACGCGTACGAGCCCCAGCATTTT. This encodes CAWSVNAYEPQHF.

The rearrangement links TRBV7-2 to TRBJ1-5, with D possibly TRBD1 on 5 matching bases. Germline values: CDR1 SGHTA, CDR2 FQGNSA. Trimming left V 7 bases short and J 6 bases short, with 19 bases between. This CDR3 comprises 15 residues. The CDR3, as DNA: TGTGCCAGCACCCAGAGCGGGGCGAGGGGTCAGCCCCAGCATTTT. Translated, it gives CASTQSGARGQPQHF.

The chain employs TRBV7-2 and TRBJ2-2; 7 bases line up with TRBD1. The J segment lost 1 base and the V segment lost 2 bases, leaving 1 base of the junction unmatched. The CDR3 covers 15 residues. Germline-derived CDR1 and CDR2 are SGHTA and FQGNSA. The CDR3 spells CASSLQGVNTGELFF. The CDR3 DNA follows: TGTGCCAGCAGCTTACAGGGGGTGAACACCGGGGAGCTGTTTTTT.